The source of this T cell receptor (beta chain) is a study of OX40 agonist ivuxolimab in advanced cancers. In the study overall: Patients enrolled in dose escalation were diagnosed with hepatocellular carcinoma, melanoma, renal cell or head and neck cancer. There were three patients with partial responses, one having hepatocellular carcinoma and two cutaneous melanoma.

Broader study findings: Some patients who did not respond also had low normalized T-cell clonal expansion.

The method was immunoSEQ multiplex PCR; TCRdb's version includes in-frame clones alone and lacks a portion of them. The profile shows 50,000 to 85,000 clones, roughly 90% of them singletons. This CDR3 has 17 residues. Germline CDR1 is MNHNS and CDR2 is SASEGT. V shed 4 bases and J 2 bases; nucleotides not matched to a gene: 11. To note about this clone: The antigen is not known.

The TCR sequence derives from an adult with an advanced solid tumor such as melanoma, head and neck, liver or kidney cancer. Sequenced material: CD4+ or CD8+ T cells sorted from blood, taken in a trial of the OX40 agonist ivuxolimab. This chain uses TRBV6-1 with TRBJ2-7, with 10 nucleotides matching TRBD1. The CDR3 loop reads CASSAPGTGVGTYEQYF. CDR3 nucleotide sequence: TGTGCCAGCAGTGCACCCGGGACAGGGGTTGGCACCTACGAGCAGTACTTC.